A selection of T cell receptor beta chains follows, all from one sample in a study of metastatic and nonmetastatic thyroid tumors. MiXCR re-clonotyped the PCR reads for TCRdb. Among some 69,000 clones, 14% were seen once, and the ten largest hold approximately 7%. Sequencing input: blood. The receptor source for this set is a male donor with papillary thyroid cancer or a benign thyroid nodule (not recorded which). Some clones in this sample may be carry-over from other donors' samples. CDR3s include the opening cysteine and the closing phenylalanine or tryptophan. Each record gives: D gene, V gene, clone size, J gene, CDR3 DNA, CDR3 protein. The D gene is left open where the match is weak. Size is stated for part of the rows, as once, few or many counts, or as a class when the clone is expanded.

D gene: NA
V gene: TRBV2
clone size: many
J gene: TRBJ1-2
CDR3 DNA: TGTGCCAGCAGAGACACCACTAACTATGGCTACACCTTC
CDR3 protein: CASRDTTNYGYTF

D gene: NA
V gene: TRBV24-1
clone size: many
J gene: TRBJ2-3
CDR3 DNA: TGTGCCACCAGTGATTTGGTATTCGCTAGCACAGATACGCAGTATTTT
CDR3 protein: CATSDLVFASTDTQYF

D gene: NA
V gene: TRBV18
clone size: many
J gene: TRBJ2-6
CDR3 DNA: TGTGCCAGCTCACAGGGGAGCTGGGCCAACGTCCTGACTTTC
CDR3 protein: CASSQGSWANVLTF

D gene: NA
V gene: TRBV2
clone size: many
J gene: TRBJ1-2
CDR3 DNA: TGTGCCAGCAGGCGGACGGAGATCGATGGCTACACCTTC
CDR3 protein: CASRRTEIDGYTF

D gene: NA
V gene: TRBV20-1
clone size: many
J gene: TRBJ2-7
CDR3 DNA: TGCAGTGCTAGAGAGGTAGAGAACAACCCCTACGAGCAGTACTTC
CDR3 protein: CSAREVENNPYEQYF

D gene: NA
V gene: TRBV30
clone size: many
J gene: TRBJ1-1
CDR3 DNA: TGTGCCTGGGGGAAACCGGGGAGACTATTCTTT
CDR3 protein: CAWGKPGRLFF

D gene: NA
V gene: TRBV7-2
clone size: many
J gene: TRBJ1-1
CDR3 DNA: TGTGCCAGCAGCCCACCGGCCACACAGAACACTGAAGCTTTCTTT
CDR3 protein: CASSPPATQNTEAFF

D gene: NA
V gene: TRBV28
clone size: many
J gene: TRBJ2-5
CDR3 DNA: TGTGCCAGCAGTTTATGGGTATCATGGAAGACCCAGTACTTC
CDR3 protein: CASSLWVSWKTQYF

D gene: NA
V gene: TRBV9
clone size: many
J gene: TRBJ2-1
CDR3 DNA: TGTGCCAGCAGCGTAGGGGTAGAGCAGTTCTTC
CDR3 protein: CASSVGVEQFF

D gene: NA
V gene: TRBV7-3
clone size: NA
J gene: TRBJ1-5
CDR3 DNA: TGTGCCAGCAGCTCCGGGTCCGTCCATCAGCCCCAGCATTTT
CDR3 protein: CASSSGSVHQPQHF

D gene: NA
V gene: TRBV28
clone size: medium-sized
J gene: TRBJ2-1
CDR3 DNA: TGTGCCAACCAGAGGCAGTTCTTC
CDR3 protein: CANQRQFF

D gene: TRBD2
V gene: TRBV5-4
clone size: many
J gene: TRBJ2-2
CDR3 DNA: TGCGCCAGCAGCCTGGGACTAGCGGGAGGGTCCGGGGAGCTGTTTTTT
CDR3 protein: CASSLGLAGGSGELFF

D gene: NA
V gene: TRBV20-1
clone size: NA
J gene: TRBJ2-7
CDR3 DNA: TGCAGTGACCCGGGACGGGCCACATTCGAGCAGTACTTC
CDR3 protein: CSDPGRATFEQYF

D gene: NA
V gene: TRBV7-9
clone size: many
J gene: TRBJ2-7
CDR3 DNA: TGTGCCAGCAGCCATGGCGTCGGCTACGAGCAGTACTTC
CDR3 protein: CASSHGVGYEQYF

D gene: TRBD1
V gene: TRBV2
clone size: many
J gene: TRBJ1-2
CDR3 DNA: TGTGCCAGCAGTTCGGGACAGGCGTACTATGGCTACACCTTC
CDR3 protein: CASSSGQAYYGYTF

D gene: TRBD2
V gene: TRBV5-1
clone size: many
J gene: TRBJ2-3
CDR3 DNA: TGCGCCAGCAGCTTTAGTGGGACTAGCAGAAGCACAGATACGCAGTATTTT
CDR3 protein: CASSFSGTSRSTDTQYF

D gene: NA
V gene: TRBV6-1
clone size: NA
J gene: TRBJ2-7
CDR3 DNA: TGTGCCAGCAGTGAACTGGGCAGCTTAACGACCTACGAGCAGTACTTC
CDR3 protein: CASSELGSLTTYEQYF

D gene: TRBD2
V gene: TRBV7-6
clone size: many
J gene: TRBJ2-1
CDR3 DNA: TGTGCCAGCAGCGGGACTAGCGCTTACAATGAGCAGTTCTTC
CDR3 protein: CASSGTSAYNEQFF

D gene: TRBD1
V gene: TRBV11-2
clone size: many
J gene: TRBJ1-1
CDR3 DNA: TGTGCCAGCAGCTTAGAAGACAGGGGAGAATACACTGAAGCTTTCTTT
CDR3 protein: CASSLEDRGEYTEAFF

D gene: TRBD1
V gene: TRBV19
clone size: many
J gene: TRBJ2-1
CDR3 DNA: TGTGCCAGTAGTTTGCAGGGGGCCTACAATGAGCAGTTCTTC
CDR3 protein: CASSLQGAYNEQFF

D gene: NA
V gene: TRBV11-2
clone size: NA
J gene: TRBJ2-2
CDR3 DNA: TGTGCCAGCAGCTTAGCGAACACCGGGGAGCTGTTTTTT
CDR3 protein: CASSLANTGELFF

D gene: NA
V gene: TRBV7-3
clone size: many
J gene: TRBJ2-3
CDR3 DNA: TGTGCCAGCAGCTACGGATCTAGATATGATACGCAGTATTTT
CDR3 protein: CASSYGSRYDTQYF